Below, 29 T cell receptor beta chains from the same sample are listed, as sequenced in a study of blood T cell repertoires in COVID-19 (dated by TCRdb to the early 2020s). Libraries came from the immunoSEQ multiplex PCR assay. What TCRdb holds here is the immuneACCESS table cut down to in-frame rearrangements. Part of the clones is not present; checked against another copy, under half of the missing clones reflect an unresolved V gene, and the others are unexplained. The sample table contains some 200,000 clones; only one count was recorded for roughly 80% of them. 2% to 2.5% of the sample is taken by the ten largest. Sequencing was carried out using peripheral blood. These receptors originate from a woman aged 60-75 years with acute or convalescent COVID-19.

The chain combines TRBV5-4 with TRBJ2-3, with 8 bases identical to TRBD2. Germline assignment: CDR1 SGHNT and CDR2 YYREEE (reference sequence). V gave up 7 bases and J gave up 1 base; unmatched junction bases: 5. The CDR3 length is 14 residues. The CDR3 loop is CASGLTSGTDTQYF. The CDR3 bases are TGTGCCAGCGGACTGACTAGCGGCACAGATACGCAGTATTTT.

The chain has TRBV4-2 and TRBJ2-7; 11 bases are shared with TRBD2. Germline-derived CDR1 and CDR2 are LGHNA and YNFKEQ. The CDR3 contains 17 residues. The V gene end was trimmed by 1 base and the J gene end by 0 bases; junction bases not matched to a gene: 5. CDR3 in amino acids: CASSQVTSGGPSYEQYF. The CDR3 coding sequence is TGTGCCAGCAGCCAAGTCACTAGCGGGGGCCCCTCCTACGAGCAGTACTTC.

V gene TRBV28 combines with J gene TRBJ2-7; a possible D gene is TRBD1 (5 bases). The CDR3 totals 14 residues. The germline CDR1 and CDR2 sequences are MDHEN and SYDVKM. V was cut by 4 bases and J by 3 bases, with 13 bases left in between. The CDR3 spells CASSWGRVGYEQYF. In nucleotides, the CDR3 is TGTGCCAGCAGTTGGGGCAGGGTGGGCTACGAGCAGTACTTC.

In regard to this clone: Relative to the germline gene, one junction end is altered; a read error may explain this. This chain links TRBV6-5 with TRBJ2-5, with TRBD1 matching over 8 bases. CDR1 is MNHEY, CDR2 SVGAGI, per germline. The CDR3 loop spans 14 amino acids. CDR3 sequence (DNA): TGTGCCAGCAGTGACTCTACAGGGGGAGAGACCCAGTACTTC. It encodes CASSDSTGGETQYF.

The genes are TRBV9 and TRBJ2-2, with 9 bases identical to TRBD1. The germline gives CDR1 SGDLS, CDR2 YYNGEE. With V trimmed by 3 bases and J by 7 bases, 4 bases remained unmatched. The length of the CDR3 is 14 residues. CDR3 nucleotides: TGTGCCAGCAGCGCTACAGGGGGCAACGGGGAGCTGTTTTTT. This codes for CASSATGGNGELFF. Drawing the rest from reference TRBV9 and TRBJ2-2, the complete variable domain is DSGVTQTPKHLITATGQRVTLRCSPRSGDLSVYWYQQSLDQGLQFLIQYYNGEERAKGNILERFSAQQFPDLHSELNLSSLELGDSALYFCASSATGGNGELFFGEGSRLTVL.

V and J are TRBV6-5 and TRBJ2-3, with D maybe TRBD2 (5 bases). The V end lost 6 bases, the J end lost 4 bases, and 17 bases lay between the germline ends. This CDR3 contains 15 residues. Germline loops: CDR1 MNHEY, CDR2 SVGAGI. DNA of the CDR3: TGTGCCAGCAGCCCCGGGGTCCGTGTCGCAGATACGCAGTATTTT. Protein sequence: CASSPGVRVADTQYF.

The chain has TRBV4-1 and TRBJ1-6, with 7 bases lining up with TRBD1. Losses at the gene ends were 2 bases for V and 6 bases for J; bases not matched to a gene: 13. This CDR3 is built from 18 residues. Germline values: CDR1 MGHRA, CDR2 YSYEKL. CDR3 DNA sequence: TGCGCCAGCAGCCAACACGAAACGGGGACAGACCGTAATTCACCCCTCCACTTT. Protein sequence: CASSQHETGTDRNSPLHF.

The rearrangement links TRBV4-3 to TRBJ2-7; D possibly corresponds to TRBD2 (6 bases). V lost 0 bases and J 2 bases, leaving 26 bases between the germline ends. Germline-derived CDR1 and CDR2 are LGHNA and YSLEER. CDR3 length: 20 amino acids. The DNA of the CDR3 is TGCGCCAGCAGCCAAGATCTAATGTGGGGGGATTCAGGGTTCCCCTACGAGCAGTACTTC. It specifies CASSQDLMWGDSGFPYEQYF.

The CDR3 region is CASSQRDRGSRVEQFF. As DNA, the CDR3 is TGTGCCAGCAGCCAGCGGGACAGGGGGTCGAGGGTTGAGCAGTTCTTC. The rearrangement links TRBV7-9 to TRBJ2-1, with 11 bases lining up with TRBD1. This CDR3 has 16 amino acids. Germline trimming cut 5 bases from V and 9 bases from J; bases unmatched to any gene: 12. Per the germline V gene, CDR1 is SEHNR and CDR2 is FQNEAQ (reference sequence).

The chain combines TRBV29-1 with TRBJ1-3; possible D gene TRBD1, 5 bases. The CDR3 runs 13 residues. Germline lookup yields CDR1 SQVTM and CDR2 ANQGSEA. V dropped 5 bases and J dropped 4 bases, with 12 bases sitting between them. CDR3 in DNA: TGCAGCGTTTTAGGGGCGCTCGGAAACACCATATATTTT. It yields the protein CSVLGALGNTIYF.

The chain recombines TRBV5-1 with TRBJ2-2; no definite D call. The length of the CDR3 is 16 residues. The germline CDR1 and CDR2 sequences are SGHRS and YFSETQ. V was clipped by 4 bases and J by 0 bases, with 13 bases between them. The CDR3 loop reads CASSPIGFANTGELFF. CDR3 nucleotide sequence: TGCGCCAGCAGCCCGATCGGGTTCGCGAACACCGGGGAGCTGTTTTTT.

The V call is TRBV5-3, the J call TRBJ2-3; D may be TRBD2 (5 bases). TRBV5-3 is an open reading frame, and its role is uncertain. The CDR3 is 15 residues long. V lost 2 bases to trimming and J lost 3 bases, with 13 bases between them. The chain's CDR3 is CARSFGSLATDTQYF. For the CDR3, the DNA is TGTGCCAGAAGCTTCGGGTCTCTAGCTACAGATACGCAGTATTTT.

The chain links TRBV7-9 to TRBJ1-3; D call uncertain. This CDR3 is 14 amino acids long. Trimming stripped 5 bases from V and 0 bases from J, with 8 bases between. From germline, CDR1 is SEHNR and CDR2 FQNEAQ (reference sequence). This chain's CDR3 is CASSVRISGNTIYF. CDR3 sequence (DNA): TGTGCCAGCAGCGTCAGGATCTCTGGAAACACCATATATTTT.

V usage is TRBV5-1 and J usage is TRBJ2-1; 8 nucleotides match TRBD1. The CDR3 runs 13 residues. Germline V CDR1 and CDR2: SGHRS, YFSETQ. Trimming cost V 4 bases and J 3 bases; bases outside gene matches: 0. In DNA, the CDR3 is TGCGCCAGCAGCGGACAGGGCTACAATGAGCAGTTCTTC. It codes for CASSGQGYNEQFF.

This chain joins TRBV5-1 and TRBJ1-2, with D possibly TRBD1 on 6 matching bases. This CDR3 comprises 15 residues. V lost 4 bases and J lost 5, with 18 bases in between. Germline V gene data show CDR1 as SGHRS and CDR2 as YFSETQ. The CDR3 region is CASSTSGTLGYGYTF. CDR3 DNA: TGCGCCAGCAGCACGTCCGGGACACTCGGGTATGGCTACACCTTC. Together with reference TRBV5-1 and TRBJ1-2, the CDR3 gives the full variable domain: KAGVTQTPRYLIKTRGQQVTLSCSPISGHRSVSWYQQTPGQGLQFLFEYFSETQRNKGNFPGRFSGRQFSNSRSEMNVSTLELGDSALYLCASSTSGTLGYGYTFGSGTRLTVV.

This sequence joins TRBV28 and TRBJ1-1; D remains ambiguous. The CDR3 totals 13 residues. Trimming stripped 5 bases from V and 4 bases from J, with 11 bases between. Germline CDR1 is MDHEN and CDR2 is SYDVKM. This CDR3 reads CASSMLYPTEAFF. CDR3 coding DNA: TGTGCCAGCAGTATGTTGTATCCCACTGAAGCTTTCTTT.

CDR3 DNA sequence: TGCGCCAGCAGCCATTCCCCAGGGCGGGACGGGAATGAGCAGTTCTTC. Translation: CASSHSPGRDGNEQFF. The chain links TRBV5-1 to TRBJ2-1; a possible D gene is TRBD2 (6 bases). CDR3 length: 16 residues. Germline V gene lookup returns CDR1 SGHRS and CDR2 YFSETQ. Trimming left V 4 bases short and J 7 bases short, with 21 bases between.

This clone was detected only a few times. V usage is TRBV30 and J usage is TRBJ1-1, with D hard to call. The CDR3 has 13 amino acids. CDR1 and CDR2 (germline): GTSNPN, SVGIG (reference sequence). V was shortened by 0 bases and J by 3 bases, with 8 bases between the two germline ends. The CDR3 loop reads CAWSVQLDTEAFF. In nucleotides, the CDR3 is TGTGCCTGGAGTGTACAGTTGGACACTGAAGCTTTCTTT. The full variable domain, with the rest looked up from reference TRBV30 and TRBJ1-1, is SQTIHQWPATLVQPVGSPLSLECTVEGTSNPNLYWYRQAAGRGLQLLFYSVGIGQISSEVPQNLSASRPQDRQFILSSKKLLLSDSGFYLCAWSVQLDTEAFFGQGTRLTVV.

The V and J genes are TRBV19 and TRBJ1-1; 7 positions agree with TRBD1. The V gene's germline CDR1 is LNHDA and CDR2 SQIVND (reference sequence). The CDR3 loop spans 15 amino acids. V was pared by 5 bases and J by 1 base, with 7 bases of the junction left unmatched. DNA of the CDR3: TGTGCCAGTAGTCCCTACAGGGGCCGGAACACTGAAGCTTTCTTT. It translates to CASSPYRGRNTEAFF.

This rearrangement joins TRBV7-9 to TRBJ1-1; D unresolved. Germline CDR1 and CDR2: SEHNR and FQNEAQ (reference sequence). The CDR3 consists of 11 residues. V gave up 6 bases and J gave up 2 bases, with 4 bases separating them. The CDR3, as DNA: TGTGCCAGCAGTCTAAACACTGAAGCTTTCTTT. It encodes CASSLNTEAFF.

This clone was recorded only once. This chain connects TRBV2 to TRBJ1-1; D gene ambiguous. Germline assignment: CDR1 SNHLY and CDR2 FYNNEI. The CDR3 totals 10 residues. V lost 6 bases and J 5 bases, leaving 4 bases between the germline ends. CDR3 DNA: TGTGCCAGCAGCCAAACTGAAGCTTTCTTT. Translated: CASSQTEAFF.

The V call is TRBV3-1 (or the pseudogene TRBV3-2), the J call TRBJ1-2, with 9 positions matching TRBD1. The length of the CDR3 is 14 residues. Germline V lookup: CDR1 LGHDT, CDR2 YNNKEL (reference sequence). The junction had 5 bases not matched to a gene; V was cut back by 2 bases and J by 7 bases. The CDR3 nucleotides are TGTGCCAGCAGCCAAATGACAGGGGGAGCTGGCTACACCTTC. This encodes CASSQMTGGAGYTF.

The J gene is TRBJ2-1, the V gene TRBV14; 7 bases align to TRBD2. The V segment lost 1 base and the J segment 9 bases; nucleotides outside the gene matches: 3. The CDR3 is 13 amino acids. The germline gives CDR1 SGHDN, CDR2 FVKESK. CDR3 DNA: TGTGCCAGCAGCCAAGGTCAGCGGGGTGAGCAGTTCTTC. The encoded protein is CASSQGQRGEQFF.

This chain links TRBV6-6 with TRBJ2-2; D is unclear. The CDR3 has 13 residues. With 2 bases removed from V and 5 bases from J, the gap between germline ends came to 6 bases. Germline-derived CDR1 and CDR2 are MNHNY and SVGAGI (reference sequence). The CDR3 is CASSYVETGELFF. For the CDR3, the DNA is TGTGCCAGCAGTTACGTGGAGACCGGGGAGCTGTTTTTT.

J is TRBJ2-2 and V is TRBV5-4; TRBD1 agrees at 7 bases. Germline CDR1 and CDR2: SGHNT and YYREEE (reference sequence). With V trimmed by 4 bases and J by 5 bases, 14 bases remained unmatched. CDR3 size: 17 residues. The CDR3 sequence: CASSASVGTAYTGELFF. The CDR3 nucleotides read TGTGCCAGCAGCGCTTCCGTCGGGACAGCTTATACCGGGGAGCTGTTTTTT. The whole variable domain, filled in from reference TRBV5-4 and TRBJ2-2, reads ETGVTQSPTHLIKTRGQQVTLRCSSQSGHNTVSWYQQALGQGPQFIFQYYREEENGRGNFPPRFSGLQFPNYSSELNVNALELDDSALYLCASSASVGTAYTGELFFGEGSRLTVL.

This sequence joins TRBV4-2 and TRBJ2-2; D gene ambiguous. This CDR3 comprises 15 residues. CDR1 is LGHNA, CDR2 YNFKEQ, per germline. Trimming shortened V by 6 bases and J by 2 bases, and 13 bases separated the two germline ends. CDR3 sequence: CASSHPEDNTGELFF. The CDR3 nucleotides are TGTGCCAGCAGTCACCCCGAGGATAACACCGGGGAGCTGTTTTTT.

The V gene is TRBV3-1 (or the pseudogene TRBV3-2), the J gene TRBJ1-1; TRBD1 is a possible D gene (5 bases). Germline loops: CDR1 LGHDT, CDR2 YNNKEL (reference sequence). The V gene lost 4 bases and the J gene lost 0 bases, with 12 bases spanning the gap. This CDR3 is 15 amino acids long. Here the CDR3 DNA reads TGTGCCAGCAGCCCGCGGGGGAGCATGAACACTGAAGCTTTCTTT. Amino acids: CASSPRGSMNTEAFF.

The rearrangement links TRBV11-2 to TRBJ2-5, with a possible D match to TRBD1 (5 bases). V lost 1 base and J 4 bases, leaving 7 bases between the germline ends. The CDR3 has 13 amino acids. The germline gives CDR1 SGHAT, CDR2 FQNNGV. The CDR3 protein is CASSLVQGETQYF. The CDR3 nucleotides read TGTGCCAGCAGCTTAGTGCAGGGAGAGACCCAGTACTTC. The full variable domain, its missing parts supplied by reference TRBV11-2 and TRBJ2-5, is EAGVAQSPRYKIIEKRQSVAFWCNPISGHATLYWYQQILGQGPKLLIQFQNNGVVDDSQLPKDRFSAERLKGVDSTLKIQPAKLEDSAVYLCASSLVQGETQYFGPGTRLLVL.

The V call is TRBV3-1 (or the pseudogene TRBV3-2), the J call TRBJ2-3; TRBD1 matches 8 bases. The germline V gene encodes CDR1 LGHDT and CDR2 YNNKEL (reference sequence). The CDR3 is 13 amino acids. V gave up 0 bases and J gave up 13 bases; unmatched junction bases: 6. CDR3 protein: CASSQEGQGKKYF. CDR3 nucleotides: TGTGCCAGCAGCCAAGAAGGACAGGGAAAGAAGTATTTT.